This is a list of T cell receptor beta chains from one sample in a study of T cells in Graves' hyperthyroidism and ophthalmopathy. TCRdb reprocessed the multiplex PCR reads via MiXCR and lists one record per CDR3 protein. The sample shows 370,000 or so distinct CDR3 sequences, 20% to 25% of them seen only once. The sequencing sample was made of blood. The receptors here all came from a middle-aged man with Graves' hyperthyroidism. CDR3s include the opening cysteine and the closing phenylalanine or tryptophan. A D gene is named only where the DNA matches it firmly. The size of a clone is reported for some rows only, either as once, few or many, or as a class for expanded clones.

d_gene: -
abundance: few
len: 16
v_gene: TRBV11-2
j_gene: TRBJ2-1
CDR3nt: TGTGCCAGCAGCTCCAACTCCCTACAGAGATACAATGAGCAGTTCTTC
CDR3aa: CASSSNSLQRYNEQFF

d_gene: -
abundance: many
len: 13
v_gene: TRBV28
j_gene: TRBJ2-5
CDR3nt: TGTGCCAGCAGTTTTCAGGGGTTCGAGACCCAGTACTTC
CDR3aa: CASSFQGFETQYF

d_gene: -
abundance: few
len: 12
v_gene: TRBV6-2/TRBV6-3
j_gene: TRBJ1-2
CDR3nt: TGTGCCAGCAGTAAAGACAGCTATGGCTACACCTTC
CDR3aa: CASSKDSYGYTF

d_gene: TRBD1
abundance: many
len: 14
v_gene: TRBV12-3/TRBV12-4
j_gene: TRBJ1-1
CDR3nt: TGTGCCAGCAGGCCGGGACAGGGCGACACTGAAGCTTTCTTT
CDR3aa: CASRPGQGDTEAFF

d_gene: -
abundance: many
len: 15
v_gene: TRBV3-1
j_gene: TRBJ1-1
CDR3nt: TGTGCCAGCAGCCTCGGGGTTATGGGGAACACTGAAGCTTTCTTT
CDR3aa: CASSLGVMGNTEAFF

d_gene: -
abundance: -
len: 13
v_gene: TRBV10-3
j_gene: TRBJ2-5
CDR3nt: TGTGCCGTCGCAGCAAAACCGGGGGAGACCCAGTACTTC
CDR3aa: CAVAAKPGETQYF

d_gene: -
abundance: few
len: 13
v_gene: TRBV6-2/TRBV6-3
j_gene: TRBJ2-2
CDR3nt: TGTGCCAGCGCGGCCCTGAACACCGGGGAGCTGTTTTTT
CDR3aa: CASAALNTGELFF

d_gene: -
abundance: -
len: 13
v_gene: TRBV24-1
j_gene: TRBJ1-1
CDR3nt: TGTGCCACCAGTGGCGGTTCTCCTTTTGAAGCTTTCTTT
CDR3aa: CATSGGSPFEAFF

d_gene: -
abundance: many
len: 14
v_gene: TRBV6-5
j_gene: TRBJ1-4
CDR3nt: TGTGCCAGCAGTTACGGGGGGCGTGTTGAAAAACTGTTTTTT
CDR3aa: CASSYGGRVEKLFF

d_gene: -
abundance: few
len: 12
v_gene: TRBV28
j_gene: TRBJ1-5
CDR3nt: TGTGCCAGCAGTTTCGGGCATCAGCCCCAGCATTTT
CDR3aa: CASSFGHQPQHF

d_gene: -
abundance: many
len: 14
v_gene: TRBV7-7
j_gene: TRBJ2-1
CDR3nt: TGTGCTAGCAGCTTACAGTTCGGTGACAATGAGCAGTTCTTC
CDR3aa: CASSLQFGDNEQFF

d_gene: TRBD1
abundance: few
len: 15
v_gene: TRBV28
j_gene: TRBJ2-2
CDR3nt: TGTGCCAGCATGTTACCGGGGACAGGGACCGGGGAGCTGTTTTTT
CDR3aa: CASMLPGTGTGELFF

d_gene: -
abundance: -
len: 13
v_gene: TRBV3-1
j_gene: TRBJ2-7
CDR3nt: TGTGCCAGCAGCGGGAGCAACTCCTACGAGCAGTACTTC
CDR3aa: CASSGSNSYEQYF

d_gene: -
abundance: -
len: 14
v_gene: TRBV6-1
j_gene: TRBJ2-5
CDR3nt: TGTGCCAGCTCTCTGACAGGAAACCAAGAGACCCAGTACTTC
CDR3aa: CASSLTGNQETQYF

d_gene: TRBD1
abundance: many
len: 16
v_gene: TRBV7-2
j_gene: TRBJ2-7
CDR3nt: TGTGCCAGCAGCTTCGGGCAGACAGGGAAATCCTACGAGCAGTACTTC
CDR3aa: CASSFGQTGKSYEQYF

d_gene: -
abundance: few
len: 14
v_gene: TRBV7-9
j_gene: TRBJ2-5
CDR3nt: TGTGCCAGCAGCTTAGGAGGACCGTCGGAGACCCAGTACTTC
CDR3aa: CASSLGGPSETQYF

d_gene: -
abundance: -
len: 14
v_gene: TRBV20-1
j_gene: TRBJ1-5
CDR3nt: TGCAGTGCTAGATCCGGGCAGGGCGGTCAGCCCCAGCATTTT
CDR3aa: CSARSGQGGQPQHF

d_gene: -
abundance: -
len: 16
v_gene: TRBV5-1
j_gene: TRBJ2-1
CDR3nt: TGCGCCAGCAAAATCGGCGGGACAAGCTCCTACAATGAGCAGTTCTTC
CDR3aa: CASKIGGTSSYNEQFF

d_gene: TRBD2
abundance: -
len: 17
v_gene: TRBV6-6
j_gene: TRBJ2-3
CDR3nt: TGTGCCAGCAGTTACTTGGGAGCGGGAGAGGGCACAGATACGCAGTATTTT
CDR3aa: CASSYLGAGEGTDTQYF

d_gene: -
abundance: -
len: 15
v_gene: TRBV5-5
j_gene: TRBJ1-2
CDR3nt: TGTGCCAGCAGCCCGCAATCCAGTACAAACTATGGCTACACCTTC
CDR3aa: CASSPQSSTNYGYTF

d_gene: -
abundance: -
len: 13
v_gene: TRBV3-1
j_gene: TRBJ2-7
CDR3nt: TGTGCCAGCAGCCAAGAGACGACTCTCGAGCAGTACTTC
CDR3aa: CASSQETTLEQYF

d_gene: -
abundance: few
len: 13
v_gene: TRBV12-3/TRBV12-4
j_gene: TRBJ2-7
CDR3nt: TGTGCCAGCAGTTTGGGCGCGCTAAACGAGCAGTACTTC
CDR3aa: CASSLGALNEQYF

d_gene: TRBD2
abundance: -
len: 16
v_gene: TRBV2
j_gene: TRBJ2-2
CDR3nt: TGTGCCAGCAGAGATGGTGCAGCGGGAGAAACCGGGGAGCTGTTTTTT
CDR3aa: CASRDGAAGETGELFF

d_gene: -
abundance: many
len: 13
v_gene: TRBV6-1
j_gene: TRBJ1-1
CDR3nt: TGTGCCAGCAGTGAAGATCTGGACACTGAAGCTTTCTTT
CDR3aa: CASSEDLDTEAFF

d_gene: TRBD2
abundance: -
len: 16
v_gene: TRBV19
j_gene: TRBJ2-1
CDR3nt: TGTGCCAGTAGTATGGGCGGGAGGGCCCCCTACAATGAGCAGTTCTTC
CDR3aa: CASSMGGRAPYNEQFF

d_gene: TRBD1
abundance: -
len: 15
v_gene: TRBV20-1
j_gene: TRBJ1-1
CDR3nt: TGCAGTGCTAGCGGGACAGAGTGGGGGGAATCTGAAGCTTTCTTT
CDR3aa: CSASGTEWGESEAFF

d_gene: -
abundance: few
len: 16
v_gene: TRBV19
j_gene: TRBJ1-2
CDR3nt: TGTGCCAGTAGGCCCCGGGAAGGGCGTGACTTCTATGGCTACACCTTC
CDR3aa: CASRPREGRDFYGYTF

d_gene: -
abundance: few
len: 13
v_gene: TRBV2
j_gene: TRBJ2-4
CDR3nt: TGTGCCAGCGAGGATCTGGCCAAAAGCATTCAGTACTTC
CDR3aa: CASEDLAKSIQYF

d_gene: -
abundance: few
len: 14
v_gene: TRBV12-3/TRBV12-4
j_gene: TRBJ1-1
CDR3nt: TGTGCCAGCAGCCCAGGGGTCATGAACACTGAAGCTTTCTTT
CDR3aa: CASSPGVMNTEAFF

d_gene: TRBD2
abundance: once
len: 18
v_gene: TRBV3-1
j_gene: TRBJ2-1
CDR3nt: TGTGCCAGCTCCCGGGGGACTAGCGGGAGGGCCTCTGGCAATGAGCAGTTCTTC
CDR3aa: CASSRGTSGRASGNEQFF

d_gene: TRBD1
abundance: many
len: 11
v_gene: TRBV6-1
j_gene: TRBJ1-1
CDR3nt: TGTGCCGGACAGGGGTACACTGAAGCTTTCTTT
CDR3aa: CAGQGYTEAFF

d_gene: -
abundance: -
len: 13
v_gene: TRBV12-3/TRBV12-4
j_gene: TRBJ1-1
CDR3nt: TGTGCCAGCAAAGCCAAGGCTCACACTGAAGCTTTCTTT
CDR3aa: CASKAKAHTEAFF

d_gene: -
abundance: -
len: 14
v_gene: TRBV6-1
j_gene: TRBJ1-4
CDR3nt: TGTGCCAGCAACGAACCCTGTAGGAAAGAAAAACTGTTTTTT
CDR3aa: CASNEPCRKEKLFF

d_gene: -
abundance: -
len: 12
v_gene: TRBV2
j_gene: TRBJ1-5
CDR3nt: TGTGCCAGCAGTCGACAGGAACAGCCCCAGCATTTT
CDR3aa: CASSRQEQPQHF

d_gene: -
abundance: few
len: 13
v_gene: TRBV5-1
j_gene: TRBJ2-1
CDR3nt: TGCGCCAGCAGCTTGGCACGGTACAATGAGCAGTTCTTC
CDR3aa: CASSLARYNEQFF

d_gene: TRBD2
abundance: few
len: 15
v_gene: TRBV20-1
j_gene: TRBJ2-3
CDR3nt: TGCAGTGCTAGAGAACCTAGCGGGAGTTCAGATACGCAGTATTTT
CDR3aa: CSAREPSGSSDTQYF

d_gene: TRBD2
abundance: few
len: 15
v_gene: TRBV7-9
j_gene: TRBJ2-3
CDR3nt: TGTGCCAGCAGCTTAGGGACTAGCGGGCCAGATACGCAGTATTTT
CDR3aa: CASSLGTSGPDTQYF

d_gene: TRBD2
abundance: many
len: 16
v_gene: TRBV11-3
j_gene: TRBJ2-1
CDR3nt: TGTGCCAGCAGCTTTGGCTGGACTAGCGGGAGGGATGAGCAGTTCTTC
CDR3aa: CASSFGWTSGRDEQFF

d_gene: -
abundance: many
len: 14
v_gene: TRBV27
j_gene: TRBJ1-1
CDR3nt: TGTGCCAGCAGACCCTTAGGGACAAACACTGAAGCTTTCTTT
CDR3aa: CASRPLGTNTEAFF

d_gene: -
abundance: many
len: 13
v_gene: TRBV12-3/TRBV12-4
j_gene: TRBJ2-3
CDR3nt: TGTGCCAGCAGTTTATCGGTAGGAAATACGCAGTATTTT
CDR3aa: CASSLSVGNTQYF

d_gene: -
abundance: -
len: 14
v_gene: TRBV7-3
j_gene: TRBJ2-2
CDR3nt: TGTGCCAGCAGCTTAAACAGGGAAACCGGGGAGCTGTTTTTT
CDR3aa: CASSLNRETGELFF

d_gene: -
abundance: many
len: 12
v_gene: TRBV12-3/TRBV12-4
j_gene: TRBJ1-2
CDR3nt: TGTGCCAGCAGTAGCCGGGTCCATGGCTACACCTTC
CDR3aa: CASSSRVHGYTF